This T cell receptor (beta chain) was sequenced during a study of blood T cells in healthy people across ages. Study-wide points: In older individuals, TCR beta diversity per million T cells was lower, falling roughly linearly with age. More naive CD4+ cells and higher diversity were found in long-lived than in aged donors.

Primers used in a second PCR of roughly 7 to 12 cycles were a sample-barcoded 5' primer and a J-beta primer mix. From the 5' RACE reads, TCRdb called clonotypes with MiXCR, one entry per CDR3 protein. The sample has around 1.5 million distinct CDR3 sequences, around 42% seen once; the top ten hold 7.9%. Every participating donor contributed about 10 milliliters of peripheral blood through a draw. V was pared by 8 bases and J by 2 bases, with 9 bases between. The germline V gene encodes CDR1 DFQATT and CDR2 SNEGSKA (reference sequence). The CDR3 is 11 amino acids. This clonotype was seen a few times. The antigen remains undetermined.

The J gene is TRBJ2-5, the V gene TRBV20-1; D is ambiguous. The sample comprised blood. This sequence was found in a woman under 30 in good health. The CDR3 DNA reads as TGCAGTCAGGTGGGGCAAGAGACCCAGTACTTC. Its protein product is CSQVGQETQYF.